This T cell receptor beta chain was sequenced during a study of control samples from healthy donors and cancer patients. The germline CDR1 and CDR2 sequences are LNHDA and SQIVND (reference sequence). The CDR3 has 15 amino acids. The V end lost 6 bases, the J end lost 0 bases, and 12 bases lay between the germline ends. Assay used: immunoSEQ multiplex PCR; TCRdb lists only in-frame clones, some missing. The data contain hundreds of thousands of clones, around 90% of them singletons. The TCR originated in a man aged 40-49 years with head and neck cancer. The chain joins TRBV19 to TRBJ1-5; D perhaps matches TRBD1 (5 bases). Material for sequencing was PBMCs. CDR3 in DNA: TGTGCCAGTAGAGATGGACAAATTAGCAATCAGCCCCAGCATTTT. Its translation is CASRDGQISNQPQHF.